These 10 T cell receptor beta chains share one sample of origin, sequenced in a study of shared clonotypes between healthy human individuals. Using immunoSEQ multiplex PCR, the repertoire was profiled, and TCRdb retains in-frame clones only, with some absent. The sample holds over a million clones, about 98% seen once. The specimen was naive CD4+ T cells sorted from blood. Subset: CD45RA+ positively selected. These receptors all stem from a young man in good health.

The rearrangement joins TRBV6-1 to TRBJ2-4; the match to TRBD2 covers 9 bases. The V gene's germline CDR1 is MNHNS and CDR2 SASEGT. The CDR3 length is 15 residues. V shed 4 bases and J 10 bases; nucleotides not matched to a gene: 11. CDR3: CASSGLTGLARIQYF. As DNA, the CDR3 is TGTGCCAGCAGTGGTCTGACCGGACTAGCGAGAATTCAGTACTTC.

V is TRBV20-1 and J is TRBJ1-1; D gene ambiguous. Trimming left V 1 base short and J 5 bases short, with 5 bases between. This CDR3 has 11 amino acids. Germline values: CDR1 DFQATT, CDR2 SNEGSKA (reference sequence). CDR3 region: CSARGLTEAFF. DNA of the CDR3: TGCAGTGCTAGAGGTCTGACTGAAGCTTTCTTT.

This clone has a single count. V is TRBV7-2 and J is TRBJ1-4; maybe TRBD1 (5 bases). Germline values: CDR1 SGHTA, CDR2 FQGNSA. V was pared by 1 base and J by 6 bases, with 12 bases between. The CDR3 is made up of 15 amino acids. CDR3 protein: CASSLVGVGYEKLFF. The CDR3 region has the DNA TGTGCCAGCAGCTTAGTGGGGGTGGGATATGAAAAACTGTTTTTT.

This sequence joins TRBV5-1 and TRBJ2-7; 9 bases are shared with TRBD1. The CDR3 covers 14 residues. CDR1 is SGHRS and CDR2 is YFSETQ in the germline V gene. Trimming took 4 bases from V and 6 from J; bases not matched to a gene: 8. Here the CDR3 DNA reads TGCGCCAGCAGCCCCATGGACAGGGGTTTCGAGCAGTACTTC. It yields the protein CASSPMDRGFEQYF.

The chain combines TRBV11-2 with TRBJ2-1, with a tentative D call TRBD1 (5 bases). This CDR3 is built from 15 residues. V was shortened by 0 bases and J by 8 bases, with 14 bases between the two germline ends. The germline V gene has CDR1 SGHAT and CDR2 FQNNGV. The CDR3 sequence is CASSLEGGGADEQFF. The CDR3 region has the DNA TGTGCCAGCAGCTTAGAAGGTGGTGGGGCCGATGAGCAGTTCTTC.

The CDR3 reads CASSVTAGSYEQYF. The CDR3 DNA reads as TGTGCCAGCAGTGTGACAGCCGGTTCCTACGAGCAGTACTTC. This chain links TRBV6-4 with TRBJ2-7, with D possibly matching TRBD1 (5 bases). The CDR3 consists of 14 residues. V was trimmed by 4 bases and J by 1 base, leaving 11 bases between them. CDR1 and CDR2 (germline): MRHNA, SNTAGT.

This chain links TRBV5-1 with TRBJ2-3; 7 nucleotides match TRBD1. The ends lost 5 bases at V and 0 bases at J; junction bases unmatched: 9. The CDR3 loop spans 16 amino acids. CDR1 SGHRS and CDR2 YFSETQ come from the germline V gene. CDR3 sequence: CASRQGPSTSTDTQYF. The CDR3 DNA reads as TGCGCCAGCAGACAGGGGCCCTCCACTAGCACAGATACGCAGTATTTT.

Concerning this clone: The sample carries other DNA sequences with the same CDR3. This chain joins TRBV27 and TRBJ2-7; 8 bases fit TRBD2. The CDR3 totals 13 residues. The germline V gene encodes CDR1 MNHEY and CDR2 SMNVEV (reference sequence). After removal of 3 bases from V and 5 bases from J, the junction contained 3 bases not matched to a gene. DNA of the CDR3: TGTGCCAGCAGTTTCCAGCGGGAGCACGAGCAGTACTTC. Amino acid sequence: CASSFQREHEQYF.

The chain recombines TRBV6-4 with TRBJ2-1; perhaps TRBD1 as D (5 bases). Trimming removed 6 bases from V and 5 bases from J, with 17 bases in between. The CDR3 length is 15 residues. Per germline, CDR1 MRHNA and CDR2 SNTAGT. In DNA form, the CDR3 reads TGTGCCAGCAGGAACCCTGCTGCAGGGCACAATGAGCAGTTCTTC. Translating gives CASRNPAAGHNEQFF.

V gene TRBV10-3 combines with J gene TRBJ2-3, with 8 nucleotides matching TRBD1. Germline CDR1 and CDR2: ENHRY and SYGVKD. The ends lost 0 bases at V and 4 bases at J; junction bases unmatched: 12. CDR3 length equals 18 residues. The CDR3 region is CAISESIGQGAAADTQYF. The CDR3 nucleotides are TGTGCCATCAGTGAGTCGATAGGCCAGGGGGCGGCTGCAGATACGCAGTATTTT.